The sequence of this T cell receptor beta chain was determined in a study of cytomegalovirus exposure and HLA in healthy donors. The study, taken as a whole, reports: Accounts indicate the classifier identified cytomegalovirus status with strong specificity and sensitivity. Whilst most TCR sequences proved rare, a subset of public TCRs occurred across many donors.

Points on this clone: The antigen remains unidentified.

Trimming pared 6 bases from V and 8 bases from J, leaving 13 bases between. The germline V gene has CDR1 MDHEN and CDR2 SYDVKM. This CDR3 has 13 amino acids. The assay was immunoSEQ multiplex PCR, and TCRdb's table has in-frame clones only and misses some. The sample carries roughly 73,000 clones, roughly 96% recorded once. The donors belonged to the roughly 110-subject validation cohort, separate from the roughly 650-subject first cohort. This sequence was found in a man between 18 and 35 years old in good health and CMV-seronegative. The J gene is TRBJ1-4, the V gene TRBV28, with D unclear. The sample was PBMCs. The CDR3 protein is CASRIGFREKLFF. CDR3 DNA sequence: TGTGCCAGCAGGATCGGGTTTAGGGAAAAACTGTTTTTT.